These T cell receptor beta chains were read from a single sample in a study of vaccination and CD4 T cells after COVID-19. MiXCR was run by TCRdb on the PCR reads, yielding one entry per CDR3 protein. The table has roughly 11,000 distinct CDR3 sequences, roughly 46% seen once. No antigen is known for these receptors. The sequenced sample was CD4+ T cells from blood, cultured in vitro. These receptors were taken from a human donor who had recovered from COVID-19. Each CDR3 is given with its conserved first and last residue. The order of the fields is clone size, V gene, D gene, J gene, CDR3 length, CDR3 protein, CDR3 DNA. D genes are given only for firm matches. The listing skips clone size in some rows; elsewhere it reads once, few, many or a size class.

clone size: -
V gene: TRBV7-7
D gene: TRBD1
J gene: TRBJ1-2
CDR3 length: 18
CDR3 protein: CASSLGRGTGGLPYGYTF
CDR3 DNA: TGTGCTAGCAGCTTAGGGCGGGGGACAGGGGGTCTTCCCTATGGCTACACCTTC

clone size: -
V gene: TRBV12-3/TRBV12-4
D gene: -
J gene: TRBJ1-1
CDR3 length: 14
CDR3 protein: CASILRGINTEAFF
CDR3 DNA: TGTGCCAGCATATTACGGGGTATTAACACTGAAGCTTTCTTT

clone size: -
V gene: TRBV11-3
D gene: -
J gene: TRBJ2-4
CDR3 length: 13
CDR3 protein: CASSLRTQNIQYF
CDR3 DNA: TGTGCCAGCAGCTTACGGACGCAAAACATTCAGTACTTC

clone size: -
V gene: TRBV2
D gene: -
J gene: TRBJ1-2
CDR3 length: 17
CDR3 protein: CASSVLSGGRESKGYTF
CDR3 DNA: TGTGCCAGCAGTGTCCTGTCGGGGGGCCGAGAATCTAAGGGCTACACCTTC

clone size: -
V gene: TRBV19
D gene: TRBD1
J gene: TRBJ1-5
CDR3 length: 15
CDR3 protein: CASSTDRVWNQPQHF
CDR3 DNA: TGTGCCAGTAGTACGGACAGGGTGTGGAATCAGCCCCAGCATTTT

clone size: -
V gene: TRBV18
D gene: -
J gene: TRBJ2-1
CDR3 length: 14
CDR3 protein: CASSRLSNYNEQFF
CDR3 DNA: TGTGCCAGCTCACGCTTGAGCAACTACAATGAGCAGTTCTTC

clone size: once
V gene: TRBV21-1
D gene: -
J gene: TRBJ2-4
CDR3 length: 17
CDR3 protein: CASSKVQKTNSGNIQYF
CDR3 DNA: TGTGCCAGCAGCAAGGTTCAGAAGACTAATTCCGGAAACATTCAGTACTTC

clone size: few
V gene: TRBV20-1
D gene: TRBD1
J gene: TRBJ1-4
CDR3 length: 16
CDR3 protein: CSAGGAGRTGNEKLFF
CDR3 DNA: TGCAGTGCTGGAGGGGCCGGAAGGACAGGGAATGAAAAACTGTTTTTT

clone size: medium-sized
V gene: TRBV7-9
D gene: TRBD1
J gene: TRBJ1-2
CDR3 length: 16
CDR3 protein: CASSSDRGQMNYGYTF
CDR3 DNA: TGTGCCAGCAGCTCTGACCGGGGACAGATGAACTATGGCTACACCTTC

clone size: -
V gene: TRBV21-1
D gene: -
J gene: TRBJ1-1
CDR3 length: 11
CDR3 protein: CASSKDTEAFF
CDR3 DNA: TGTGCCAGCAGCAAAGACACTGAAGCTTTCTTT

clone size: -
V gene: TRBV30
D gene: TRBD1
J gene: TRBJ2-3
CDR3 length: 13
CDR3 protein: CAWSEDRVSVPYF
CDR3 DNA: TGTGCCTGGAGTGAAGACAGGGTTTCCGTTCCGTATTTT

clone size: -
V gene: TRBV7-9
D gene: -
J gene: TRBJ2-2
CDR3 length: 14
CDR3 protein: CASTLGGVTGELFF
CDR3 DNA: TGTGCCAGCACCCTCGGGGGCGTGACCGGGGAGCTGTTTTTT

clone size: few
V gene: TRBV7-7
D gene: -
J gene: TRBJ1-4
CDR3 length: 15
CDR3 protein: CASSFGPGAGEKLFF
CDR3 DNA: TGTGCTAGCAGCTTTGGACCGGGGGCTGGGGAAAAACTGTTTTTT

clone size: -
V gene: TRBV11-3
D gene: TRBD1
J gene: TRBJ1-6
CDR3 length: 14
CDR3 protein: CASSLGTGNSPLHF
CDR3 DNA: TGTGCCAGCAGCTTAGGGACAGGGAATTCACCCCTCCACTTT

clone size: -
V gene: TRBV20-1
D gene: -
J gene: TRBJ2-7
CDR3 length: 11
CDR3 protein: CSARERREQYF
CDR3 DNA: TGCAGTGCTAGAGAAAGGAGGGAGCAGTACTTC